This T cell receptor (beta chain) was recovered during a study of cytomegalovirus exposure and HLA in healthy donors. Study outcomes and limitations: Exclusion as indistinguishable affected some V segments, including TRBV6-2 and TRBV6-3. At a 0.05 false discovery rate, a later analysis found around 17,000 TCR beta sequences to be associated with HLA alleles. The authors later linked a missense DCLRE1C variant to TCR beta V- and J-gene trimming.

Of note for this clone: Its specificity is not known.

The PCR used 60 Vbeta and 13 Jbeta primers. Data came from immunoSEQ multiplex PCR; TCRdb stores just in-frame clones and leaves some out. The sample lists 150,000 to 200,000 clones, about four fifths occurring once. Donors sampled were nominally healthy, though unrecorded immune exposures were likely. Germline lookup yields CDR1 SGHDN and CDR2 FVKESK. Trimming took off 4 bases at V and 1 base at J, with 26 bases between the two ends. This CDR3 is 19 amino acids long. The rearrangement links TRBV14 to TRBJ2-7; D is possibly TRBD2 (6 bases). The material sequenced was PBMCs. This clonotype was obtained from a male donor in good health and CMV-seronegative. The CDR3 reads CASSPERREGLLISYEQYF. In DNA, the CDR3 is TGTGCCAGCAGCCCCGAGCGGAGGGAAGGGCTTTTAATATCCTACGAGCAGTACTTC. Based on the CDR3 plus reference TRBV14 and TRBJ2-7, the full variable domain is EAGVTQFPSHSVIEKGQTVTLRCDPISGHDNLYWYRRVMGKEIKFLLHFVKESKQDESGMPNNRFLAERTGGTYSTLKVQPAELEDSGVYFCASSPERREGLLISYEQYFGPGTRLTVT.